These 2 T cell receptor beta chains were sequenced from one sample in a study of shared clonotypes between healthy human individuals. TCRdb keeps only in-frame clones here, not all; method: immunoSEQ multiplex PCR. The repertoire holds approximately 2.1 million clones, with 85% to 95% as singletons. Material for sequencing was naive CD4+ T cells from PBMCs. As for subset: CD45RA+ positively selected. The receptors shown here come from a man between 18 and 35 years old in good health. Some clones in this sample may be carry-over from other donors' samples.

DNA of the CDR3: TGTGCCAGCAGCGTAGGGGAAGGGGGCCCTTTCGAGCAGTACTTC. This encodes CASSVGEGGPFEQYF. The gene calls are TRBV9 and TRBJ2-7, with TRBD1 matching over 7 bases. The length of the CDR3 is 15 residues. The J segment lost 6 bases and the V segment lost 0 bases, leaving 9 bases of the junction unmatched. Looked up from germline, CDR1 is SGDLS and CDR2 is YYNGEE. Supplemented by reference TRBV9 and TRBJ2-7, the full variable domain reads DSGVTQTPKHLITATGQRVTLRCSPRSGDLSVYWYQQSLDQGLQFLIQYYNGEERAKGNILERFSAQQFPDLHSELNLSSLELGDSALYFCASSVGEGGPFEQYFGPGTRLTVT.

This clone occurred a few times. In DNA form, the CDR3 reads TGTGCCAGTAGTACCCGGGCCTGGGAGCTGTTTTTT. This codes for CASSTRAWELFF. The rearrangement links TRBV19 to TRBJ2-2; D uncertain. The CDR3 length is 12 residues. Per germline, CDR1 LNHDA and CDR2 SQIVND (reference sequence). Trimming cost V 4 bases and J 9 bases, with 9 bases left between them. Complete variable domain (other parts from reference TRBV19 and TRBJ2-2): DGGITQSPKYLFRKEGQNVTLSCEQNLNHDAMYWYRQDPGQGLRLIYYSQIVNDFQKGDIAEGYSVSREKKESFPLTVTSAQKNPTAFYLCASSTRAWELFFGEGSRLTVL.